Below are 32 T cell receptor beta chains sequenced from a single sample in a study of T cell repertoires in cytomegalovirus infection. These TCRs are of unknown antigen specificity. Using its own MiXCR run on the reads, TCRdb lists one record per CDR3 protein. The data show approximately 130,000 distinct CDR3 sequences, more than 20% seen once. The sample comprised PBMCs, sequenced either directly or after in vitro stimulation (not recorded which). All receptors come from a human donor in good health (CMV status not recorded). Some clones in this sample may be carry-over from other donors' samples.

The chain links TRBV20-1 to TRBJ2-1; TRBD1 aligns across 7 bases. This CDR3 contains 14 residues. CDR1 and CDR2 from the germline V gene are DFQATT and SNEGSKA (reference sequence). The junction had 11 bases not matched to a gene; V was cut back by 5 bases and J by 7 bases. This CDR3 is CSAHRGANQNEQFF. CDR3 nucleotide sequence: TGCAGTGCTCACAGGGGCGCAAACCAAAATGAGCAGTTCTTC.

V gene TRBV28 combines with J gene TRBJ2-7; D is tentatively TRBD1 or TRBD2 (5 bases each). The length of the CDR3 is 11 residues. The ends were cut back, 8 bases at V and 4 bases at J, with 9 bases in the middle. Per the germline V gene, CDR1 is MDHEN and CDR2 is SYDVKM. CDR3 nucleotides: TGTGCCAGCGGGACCGCATACGAGCAGTACTTC. This codes for CASGTAYEQYF.

The chain combines TRBV6-6 with TRBJ2-5; D perhaps matches TRBD1 (6 bases). Trimming left V 7 bases short and J 4 bases short, with 16 bases between. This CDR3 is 14 amino acids long. Germline CDR1 reads MNHNY; CDR2 reads SVGAGI (reference sequence). The CDR3, as DNA: TGTGCCAGCACCCCCGGACAGTCGCGAGAGACCCAGTACTTC. This gives the protein CASTPGQSRETQYF.

This clonotype was counted only a few times. The rearrangement joins TRBV6-2 or TRBV6-3 to TRBJ2-2, with D uncertain. In germline, CDR1 is MNHEY, CDR2 SVGEGT. There are 12 residues in the CDR3. V was clipped by 7 bases and J by 6 bases, with 9 bases between them. CDR3 bases: TGTGCCAGCATGCCCAGTGCCGGGGAGCTGTTTTTT. Translated, it gives CASMPSAGELFF.

This clonotype was recorded many times. In DNA form, the CDR3 reads TGTGCCAGCAGTTACTTTGGGACTGACCAAGAGACCCAGTACTTC. Encoded protein: CASSYFGTDQETQYF. V usage is TRBV6-2 or TRBV6-3 and J usage is TRBJ2-5; tentative D call: TRBD2 (6 bases). Between the trimmed V and J ends, which lost 1 base and 0 bases, there was a span of 9 bases. Germline CDR1 and CDR2: MNHEY and SVGEGT. The CDR3 is 15 residues long.

This clonotype was counted ten times or more. The chain carries TRBV11-2 and TRBJ2-1; 9 bases are a match to TRBD2. Germline V gene sequence: CDR1 SGHAT, CDR2 FQNNGV. The CDR3 has 16 residues. V gave up 7 bases and J gave up 8 bases; unmatched junction bases: 15. The CDR3 DNA reads as TGTGCCAGCACCAACCGACGGGCGGGAGGGCCCGATGAGCAGTTCTTC. The encoded protein is CASTNRRAGGPDEQFF.

This clonotype was found a few times. V is TRBV5-6 and J is TRBJ2-1; D ambiguous. Germline CDR1 reads SGHDT; CDR2 reads YYEEEE. The CDR3 is made up of 11 amino acids. V was clipped by 5 bases and J by 3 bases, with 3 bases between them. The CDR3: CASRDYNEQFF. CDR3 nucleotide sequence: TGTGCCAGCAGGGACTACAATGAGCAGTTCTTC.

This clonotype was found many times. CDR3 nucleotide sequence: TGCAGTGCCACAAAAGGCAGGGCCACCAGGGAGACCCAGTACTTC. Translation: CSATKGRATRETQYF. This chain links TRBV20-1 with TRBJ2-5, with D perhaps matching TRBD1 (5 bases). Trimming took 6 bases from V and 5 from J, leaving 22 bases between them. The CDR3 length is 15 residues. From germline, CDR1 is DFQATT and CDR2 SNEGSKA (reference sequence).

The chain has TRBV5-4 and TRBJ2-5, with D hard to call. This CDR3 is built from 14 residues. With 4 bases removed from V and 4 bases from J, the gap between germline ends came to 14 bases. CDR1 and CDR2 from the germline V gene are SGHNT and YYREEE (reference sequence). CDR3 residues: CASSPKNSPETQYF. For the CDR3, the DNA is TGTGCCAGCAGCCCGAAAAATAGCCCAGAGACCCAGTACTTC.

The chain links TRBV12-3 or TRBV12-4 to TRBJ2-2; no clear D. This CDR3 has 13 amino acids. Trimming left V 7 bases short and J 2 bases short, with 8 bases between. CDR3 region: CASTPSNTGELFF. As DNA, the CDR3 is TGTGCCAGCACCCCCTCAAACACCGGGGAGCTGTTTTTT.

The chain joins TRBV4-1 to TRBJ2-1; no clear D gene. This CDR3 comprises 14 residues. With 0 bases removed from V and 8 bases from J, the gap between germline ends came to 11 bases. Germline V gives CDR1 MGHRA, CDR2 YSYEKL. CDR3 residues: CASSQELGFYEQFF. Written as DNA, the CDR3 is TGCGCCAGCAGCCAAGAATTGGGGTTTTATGAGCAGTTCTTC.

In this sample, this clonotype turned up a few times. This chain uses TRBV24-1 with TRBJ2-2, with 7 bases fitting TRBD2. Germline V gene sequence: CDR1 KGHDR, CDR2 SFDVKD. Losses at the gene ends were 8 bases for V and 5 bases for J; bases not matched to a gene: 4. The CDR3 has 13 residues. The CDR3 spells CATKSGVTGELFF. The CDR3 coding sequence is TGTGCCACCAAGAGCGGGGTTACCGGGGAGCTGTTTTTT.

The gene calls are TRBV9 and TRBJ2-3, with D perhaps TRBD1 (7 bases). V shed 0 bases and J shed 1 base, with 12 bases lying between them. The CDR3 runs to 16 residues. The V gene's germline CDR1 is SGDLS and CDR2 YYNGEE. In DNA, the CDR3 is TGTGCCAGCAGCGTAGGACAGGGCGGGGGCACAGATACGCAGTATTTT. Protein product: CASSVGQGGGTDTQYF.

V and J are TRBV12-3 or TRBV12-4 and TRBJ2-7; TRBD2 aligns across 8 bases. Trimming cost V 4 bases and J 0 bases; bases outside gene matches: 5. The CDR3 is made up of 15 amino acids. CDR3 sequence reads: CASSSKLAASYEQYF. CDR3 DNA: TGTGCCAGCAGTTCTAAACTAGCGGCCTCCTACGAGCAGTACTTC.

This clonotype was seen repeatedly, ten times or more. The rearrangement links TRBV18 to TRBJ1-5; 9 bases fit TRBD1. The CDR3 spans 16 residues. CDR1 and CDR2 from the germline V gene are KGHSH and LQKENI. V lost 2 bases, J lost 0 bases, and 2 bases stayed unmatched. This CDR3 reads CASSPGTGLSNQPQHF. The CDR3 DNA follows: TGTGCCAGCTCACCAGGGACAGGGCTTAGCAATCAGCCCCAGCATTTT.

This clonotype was detected only a few times. V is TRBV6-1 and J is TRBJ2-2; D tentatively reads TRBD1 or TRBD2 (6 bases each). The CDR3 has 13 residues. The germline CDR1 and CDR2 sequences are MNHNS and SASEGT. With 6 bases removed from V and 4 bases from J, the gap between germline ends came to 9 bases. The CDR3 region is CASRQGGTGELFF. The CDR3 DNA reads as TGTGCCAGCAGACAGGGAGGCACCGGGGAGCTGTTTTTT.

The chain carries TRBV12-3 or TRBV12-4 and TRBJ2-7; no firm D call. V lost 5 bases and J 8 bases, leaving 13 bases between the germline ends. The length of the CDR3 is 12 residues. CDR3 sequence (DNA): TGTGCCAGCAGTGCCGATACCCGCCAGCAGTACGTC. It is translated as CASSADTRQQYV.

This clonotype was seen many times. V is TRBV7-2 and J is TRBJ2-1, with D tentatively TRBD2 (5 bases). V dropped 4 bases and J dropped 9 bases, with 13 bases sitting between them. The length of the CDR3 is 13 residues. The germline gives CDR1 SGHTA, CDR2 FQGNSA. DNA for the CDR3: TGTGCCAGCAGCTATATATGGGAGACTGAGCAGTTCTTC. As protein: CASSYIWETEQFF.

The V call is TRBV20-1, the J call TRBJ2-7, with a tentative D call TRBD2 (6 bases). V was cut by 3 bases and J by 6 bases, with 15 bases left in between. The CDR3 runs to 13 residues. Germline CDR1 is DFQATT and CDR2 is SNEGSKA (reference sequence). The CDR3 region has the DNA TGCAGTGCTAGCCCGACTAGTTCGACCGAGCAGTACTTC. Translation gives CSASPTSSTEQYF.

The rearrangement uses TRBV6-8 and TRBJ1-3, with D possibly being TRBD1 (5 bases). Per the germline V gene, CDR1 is MNHGY and CDR2 is SAAAGT. This CDR3 has 17 residues. V shed 2 bases and J shed 0 bases, with 14 bases lying between them. This CDR3 reads CASSYRGDGGSGNTIYF. The DNA for the CDR3 is TGTGCCAGCAGTTACCGCGGGGACGGTGGCTCTGGAAACACCATATATTTT.

This clonotype showed up many times. The rearrangement links TRBV5-5 to TRBJ2-7, with D perhaps TRBD1 (5 bases). CDR3 length: 14 amino acids. Trimming stripped 0 bases from V and 5 bases from J, with 12 bases between. CDR1 and CDR2 from the germline V gene are SGHKS and YYEKEE (reference sequence). CDR3 in amino acids: CASSLGQHRDEQYF. CDR3 nucleotides: TGTGCCAGCAGCTTGGGACAGCATCGGGACGAGCAGTACTTC.

The J gene is TRBJ2-3, the V gene TRBV20-1; the D gene is possibly TRBD2 (6 bases). Trimming stripped 8 bases from V and 2 bases from J, with 23 bases between. Germline V gene lookup returns CDR1 DFQATT and CDR2 SNEGSKA (reference sequence). The CDR3 covers 16 residues. CDR3 sequence reads: CSTRRGGAGSTDTQYF. The CDR3 coding sequence is TGCAGTACCAGGCGCGGCGGGGCGGGGTCCACAGATACGCAGTATTTT.

This rearrangement joins TRBV28 to TRBJ2-7, with TRBD1 matching over 7 bases. V was clipped by 7 bases and J by 2 bases; unmatched bases: 8. This CDR3 has 14 amino acids. Germline V gene lookup returns CDR1 MDHEN and CDR2 SYDVKM. CDR3 region: CASTRTGDAYEQYV. Written as DNA, the CDR3 is TGTGCCAGCACCCGTACAGGGGATGCCTACGAGCAGTACGTC.

The J gene is TRBJ2-3, the V gene TRBV29-1, with 7 bases lining up with TRBD1. CDR1 SQVTM and CDR2 ANQGSEA come from the germline V gene. J gave up 4 bases and V 1 base, and 2 bases lay outside the gene matches. The CDR3 has 13 residues. CDR3 sequence: CSVEGQGSDTQYF. The CDR3 bases are TGCAGCGTTGAAGGACAGGGTTCAGATACGCAGTATTTT.

In this sample, this clonotype turned up a few times. This chain links TRBV5-3 with TRBJ2-1; no clear D gene. TRBV5-3 is given ORF status, its function remaining uncertain. The CDR3 is 12 amino acids. The ends were cut back, 8 bases at V and 9 bases at J, with 15 bases in the middle. The CDR3 is CASSPQVGEQFF. CDR3 DNA sequence: TGTGCCAGCAGTCCACAAGTTGGTGAGCAGTTCTTC.

There are a few counts of this clonotype. V and J are TRBV7-8 and TRBJ1-1; D may be TRBD1 (5 bases). The CDR3 runs to 15 residues. Germline CDR1 reads SGHVS; CDR2 reads FQNEAQ. V was clipped by 2 bases and J by 0 bases, with 10 bases between them. The chain's CDR3 is CASSLSGRVNTEAFF. The CDR3 DNA reads as TGTGCCAGCAGCTTATCCGGCAGGGTGAACACTGAAGCTTTCTTT.

A few counts support this clonotype. V usage is TRBV2 and J usage is TRBJ2-5, with D unclear. The V and J ends lost 3 bases and 0 bases respectively, with 5 bases between them. The CDR3 runs 13 residues. Per the germline V gene, CDR1 is SNHLY and CDR2 is FYNNEI. This CDR3 is CASSDGYQETQYF. The CDR3 DNA reads TGTGCCAGCAGTGACGGGTACCAAGAGACCCAGTACTTC.

The rearrangement joins TRBV19 to TRBJ1-1, with D unclear. V was trimmed by 1 base and J by 1 base, leaving 4 bases between them. CDR3 length: 13 amino acids. CDR1 is LNHDA, CDR2 SQIVND, per germline (reference sequence). CDR3 in DNA: TGTGCCAGTAGTATAGTGTCGAACACTGAAGCTTTCTTT. This codes for CASSIVSNTEAFF.

The chain is built from TRBV6-2 or TRBV6-3 and TRBJ2-6, with 8 bases fitting TRBD1. The trim removed 6 bases at V and 11 bases at J, leaving 12 bases unmatched. The CDR3 has 15 residues. The V gene's germline CDR1 is MNHEY and CDR2 SVGEGT. The CDR3 spells CASSRGQGKPDVLTF. CDR3 sequence (DNA): TGTGCCAGCAGCCGCGGACAGGGAAAACCCGACGTCCTGACTTTC.

The gene calls are TRBV20-1 and TRBJ2-5, with 12 bases identical to TRBD2. The CDR3 is 17 amino acids. Germline-derived CDR1 and CDR2 are DFQATT and SNEGSKA (reference sequence). J lost 4 bases, V lost 5 bases, and 14 bases had no gene match. The CDR3 reads CSAATPFGTSGSETQYF. CDR3 sequence (DNA): TGCAGTGCTGCGACTCCATTCGGGACTAGCGGGTCAGAGACCCAGTACTTC.

This clonotype appeared a few times. V and J are TRBV28 and TRBJ1-1, with 7 bases fitting TRBD1. This CDR3 region has 16 residues. The germline V gene has CDR1 MDHEN and CDR2 SYDVKM. Germline trimming cut 8 bases from V and 0 bases from J; bases unmatched to any gene: 12. In DNA, the CDR3 is TGTGCCAGCCTACAGGGGATGGGGATCATGAACACTGAAGCTTTCTTT. It encodes CASLQGMGIMNTEAFF.

V and J are TRBV24-1 and TRBJ1-1; a weak D match, TRBD1 (5 bases). V shed 3 bases and J shed 5 bases, with 12 bases lying between them. This CDR3 is 14 amino acids long. The germline CDR1 and CDR2 sequences are KGHDR and SFDVKD. DNA for the CDR3: TGTGCCACCAGTGATAATCGACAGCCAACTGAAGCTTTCTTT. It yields the protein CATSDNRQPTEAFF.